A selection of T cell receptor beta chains follows, all from one sample in a study of T cell responses to AZD1222 COVID-19 vaccine. Some clones are missing from TCRdb's copy, which holds only in-frame ones; the method was immunoSEQ multiplex PCR. The sample consists of approximately 140,000 clones, roughly 90% of them appearing once. Source: peripheral blood, taken on day 0 of AZD1222 vaccination. The receptor set was obtained from an adult in good health. Both conserved end residues are part of each CDR3. D genes are given only for firm matches. Not every row has a clone size; where given, it reads once, few, many or a size class.

clone size: once
V gene: TRBV4-1
J gene: TRBJ2-1
D gene: TRBD2
CDR3 protein: CASTRGSEPSSYNEQFF
CDR3 DNA: TGCGCCAGCACCCGCGGGAGTGAACCCAGCTCCTACAATGAGCAGTTCTTC

clone size: NA
V gene: TRBV7-9
J gene: TRBJ2-1
D gene: NA
CDR3 protein: CASREGDEGPLDEQFF
CDR3 DNA: TGTGCCAGCAGGGAAGGGGACGAGGGCCCGTTGGATGAGCAGTTCTTC

clone size: NA
V gene: TRBV2
J gene: TRBJ2-6
D gene: NA
CDR3 protein: CASSEAAGIGANVLTF
CDR3 DNA: TGTGCCAGCAGTGAAGCGGCGGGGATCGGGGCCAACGTCCTGACTTTC

clone size: NA
V gene: TRBV2
J gene: TRBJ1-2
D gene: TRBD1
CDR3 protein: CASSDPRQGNYGYTF
CDR3 DNA: TGTGCCAGCAGTGATCCGAGACAGGGGAACTATGGCTACACCTTC

clone size: NA
V gene: TRBV30
J gene: TRBJ1-1
D gene: TRBD1
CDR3 protein: CAFDRGRMNTEAFF
CDR3 DNA: TGTGCCTTTGACAGGGGCCGGATGAACACTGAAGCTTTCTTT

clone size: NA
V gene: TRBV9
J gene: TRBJ2-2
D gene: TRBD1
CDR3 protein: CASSPGTGGEVGNTGELFF
CDR3 DNA: TGTGCCAGCAGCCCTGGGACAGGGGGGGAGGTGGGGAACACCGGGGAGCTGTTTTTT

clone size: NA
V gene: TRBV28
J gene: TRBJ1-1
D gene: NA
CDR3 protein: CASRGVGDTEAFF
CDR3 DNA: TGTGCCAGCAGAGGGGTAGGAGACACTGAAGCTTTCTTT

clone size: once
V gene: TRBV10-1
J gene: TRBJ1-3
D gene: NA
CDR3 protein: CASSQYMVSDTIYF
CDR3 DNA: TGCGCCAGCAGTCAGTACATGGTCTCGGACACCATATATTTT

clone size: NA
V gene: TRBV15
J gene: TRBJ1-2
D gene: NA
CDR3 protein: CATSRDATGSYGYTF
CDR3 DNA: TGTGCCACCAGCAGAGATGCGACAGGCTCCTATGGCTACACCTTC

clone size: NA
V gene: TRBV2
J gene: TRBJ2-7
D gene: TRBD2
CDR3 protein: CASNINSGLYYEQYF
CDR3 DNA: TGTGCCAGCAATATAAACTCGGGACTATACTACGAGCAGTACTTC

clone size: once
V gene: TRBV18
J gene: TRBJ1-1
D gene: NA
CDR3 protein: CASSPRVSEAFF
CDR3 DNA: TGTGCCAGCTCACCACGTGTTTCTGAAGCTTTCTTT

clone size: NA
V gene: TRBV29-1
J gene: TRBJ2-3
D gene: NA
CDR3 protein: CSVVRARVTDTQYF
CDR3 DNA: TGCAGCGTTGTTAGGGCCAGGGTGACAGATACGCAGTATTTT

clone size: NA
V gene: TRBV4-3
J gene: TRBJ2-5
D gene: NA
CDR3 protein: CASSQDSGTTFQETQYF
CDR3 DNA: TGCGCCAGCAGCCAAGATAGTGGGACAACGTTCCAAGAGACCCAGTACTTC

clone size: NA
V gene: TRBV5-5
J gene: TRBJ2-7
D gene: TRBD2
CDR3 protein: CASSLVAGGRPPYEQYF
CDR3 DNA: TGTGCCAGCAGCTTGGTAGCGGGCGGGAGACCCCCCTACGAGCAGTACTTC

clone size: NA
V gene: TRBV7-6
J gene: TRBJ2-2
D gene: TRBD2
CDR3 protein: CASAIGRLGGELFF
CDR3 DNA: TGTGCCAGCGCCATCGGGAGGTTGGGCGGGGAGCTGTTTTTT

clone size: NA
V gene: TRBV19
J gene: TRBJ1-4
D gene: NA
CDR3 protein: CASSIGSTASTNEKLFF
CDR3 DNA: TGTGCCAGTAGTATAGGATCAACGGCCTCAACTAATGAAAAACTGTTTTTT

clone size: NA
V gene: TRBV6-5
J gene: TRBJ1-2
D gene: NA
CDR3 protein: CASSQTDLLKGYTF
CDR3 DNA: TGTGCCAGCAGTCAGACAGATCTGCTTAAGGGCTACACCTTC

clone size: NA
V gene: TRBV10-3
J gene: TRBJ1-5
D gene: NA
CDR3 protein: CAISDPDRVNSNQPQHF
CDR3 DNA: TGTGCCATCAGTGACCCTGATAGGGTTAATAGCAATCAGCCCCAGCATTTT

clone size: NA
V gene: TRBV28
J gene: TRBJ2-3
D gene: NA
CDR3 protein: CASAPGSDTQYF
CDR3 DNA: TGTGCCAGCGCTCCCGGTTCAGATACGCAGTATTTT

clone size: NA
V gene: TRBV28
J gene: TRBJ1-5
D gene: TRBD1
CDR3 protein: CASSYATGDVQPQHF
CDR3 DNA: TGTGCCAGCAGTTACGCAACAGGGGATGTTCAGCCCCAGCATTTT

clone size: NA
V gene: TRBV4-2
J gene: TRBJ2-2
D gene: TRBD2
CDR3 protein: CASSQTHTQGLAGGWGDTGELFF
CDR3 DNA: TGTGCCAGCAGCCAAACACACACCCAGGGACTAGCGGGAGGTTGGGGTGACACCGGGGAGCTGTTTTTT

clone size: NA
V gene: TRBV14
J gene: TRBJ1-3
D gene: NA
CDR3 protein: CASSRGRALPPDF
CDR3 DNA: TGTGCCAGCAGCCGAGGGAGGGCTCTACCCCCCGATTTT

clone size: NA
V gene: TRBV2
J gene: TRBJ1-2
D gene: TRBD1
CDR3 protein: CASSGVRGRTGYTF
CDR3 DNA: TGTGCCAGCAGTGGGGTGAGGGGGCGGACAGGCTACACCTTC

clone size: NA
V gene: TRBV5-8
J gene: TRBJ2-7
D gene: TRBD2
CDR3 protein: CASRPGLALYEQYF
CDR3 DNA: TGTGCCAGCAGGCCGGGACTAGCTCTCTACGAGCAGTACTTC

clone size: NA
V gene: TRBV6-2/TRBV6-3
J gene: TRBJ1-5
D gene: NA
CDR3 protein: CASSARLFSNQPQHF
CDR3 DNA: TGTGCCAGCAGTGCCCGACTGTTTAGCAATCAGCCCCAGCATTTT

clone size: NA
V gene: TRBV28
J gene: TRBJ2-2
D gene: NA
CDR3 protein: CASRGRSSGELFF
CDR3 DNA: TGTGCCAGCAGGGGACGGTCGTCCGGGGAGCTGTTTTTT

clone size: NA
V gene: TRBV7-2
J gene: TRBJ1-3
D gene: NA
CDR3 protein: CASSQQGNSGNTIYF
CDR3 DNA: TGTGCCAGCAGCCAGCAGGGAAACTCTGGAAACACCATATATTTT

clone size: NA
V gene: TRBV27
J gene: TRBJ2-1
D gene: NA
CDR3 protein: CASSLPGTLYNEQFF
CDR3 DNA: TGTGCCAGCAGTTTACCCGGGACCCTCTACAATGAGCAGTTCTTC

clone size: NA
V gene: TRBV19
J gene: TRBJ1-5
D gene: NA
CDR3 protein: CASSETAGYYQPQHF
CDR3 DNA: TGTGCCAGTAGTGAGACAGCCGGCTACTATCAGCCCCAGCATTTT

clone size: NA
V gene: TRBV5-1
J gene: TRBJ1-1
D gene: NA
CDR3 protein: CASSLDLNTEAFF
CDR3 DNA: TGCGCCAGCAGCTTGGATCTGAACACTGAAGCTTTCTTT

clone size: NA
V gene: TRBV3-1/TRBV3-2
J gene: TRBJ2-7
D gene: NA
CDR3 protein: CASSPTSYEQYF
CDR3 DNA: TGTGCCAGCAGCCCGACCTCCTACGAGCAGTACTTC

clone size: NA
V gene: TRBV19
J gene: TRBJ1-1
D gene: TRBD1
CDR3 protein: CASRDLGQESRAAFF
CDR3 DNA: TGTGCCAGTAGGGACCTCGGACAGGAGAGCAGAGCAGCTTTCTTT

clone size: NA
V gene: TRBV5-6
J gene: TRBJ1-2
D gene: NA
CDR3 protein: CASRRRSGGYTF
CDR3 DNA: TGTGCCAGCAGGAGGCGATCGGGGGGCTACACCTTC

clone size: NA
V gene: TRBV11-2
J gene: TRBJ1-1
D gene: NA
CDR3 protein: CASSLRWGGWTEAFF
CDR3 DNA: TGTGCCAGCAGCTTACGTTGGGGGGGATGGACTGAAGCTTTCTTT

clone size: once
V gene: TRBV6-5
J gene: TRBJ2-7
D gene: TRBD1
CDR3 protein: CASSYGTGNYEQYF
CDR3 DNA: TGTGCCAGCAGTTACGGGACAGGGAACTACGAGCAGTACTTC

clone size: NA
V gene: TRBV2
J gene: TRBJ1-4
D gene: NA
CDR3 protein: CASSSAVGGEEKLFF
CDR3 DNA: TGTGCCAGCAGTAGCGCCGTGGGGGGGGAGGAAAAACTGTTTTTT

clone size: NA
V gene: TRBV5-6
J gene: TRBJ1-1
D gene: TRBD1
CDR3 protein: CASKRTGGYGDTEAFF
CDR3 DNA: TGTGCCAGCAAACGGACAGGGGGCTATGGGGACACTGAAGCTTTCTTT

clone size: NA
V gene: TRBV6-2/TRBV6-3
J gene: TRBJ2-7
D gene: NA
CDR3 protein: CASSYREVFDYEQYF
CDR3 DNA: TGTGCCAGCAGTTACCGAGAGGTTTTCGACTACGAGCAGTACTTC

clone size: NA
V gene: TRBV28
J gene: TRBJ2-1
D gene: TRBD1
CDR3 protein: CASSLTWSRGRKGFF
CDR3 DNA: TGTGCCAGCAGTTTAACCTGGAGCAGGGGGCGAAAAGGGTTCTTC

clone size: NA
V gene: TRBV29-1
J gene: TRBJ2-5
D gene: TRBD1
CDR3 protein: CSVHRGRETQYF
CDR3 DNA: TGCAGCGTGCACAGGGGTCGGGAGACCCAGTACTTC

clone size: NA
V gene: TRBV19
J gene: TRBJ1-5
D gene: NA
CDR3 protein: CASSSRGGNQPQHF
CDR3 DNA: TGTGCCAGTTCTTCCAGGGGTGGCAATCAGCCCCAGCATTTT

clone size: NA
V gene: TRBV5-5
J gene: TRBJ2-3
D gene: NA
CDR3 protein: CASSLQATDTQYF
CDR3 DNA: TGTGCCAGCAGCTTGCAGGCCACAGATACGCAGTATTTT